The present TCR beta chain was sequenced within a study of blood T cell repertoires in COVID-19. Trimming cost V 2 bases and J 3 bases, with 4 bases left between them. There are 12 residues in the CDR3. Looked up from germline, CDR1 is LGHDT and CDR2 is YNNKEL (reference sequence). Original processing methods: Cell counts per sample came from amplifying reference gene primers. This table comes from immunoSEQ multiplex PCR, and its TCRdb copy is limited to in-frame clones, with some not included. Clone size and the V and J calls come from that table; the DNA yielded D and trimming. The table includes 230,000 or so clones, roughly nine tenths detected once.

This TCR was sampled from a young woman who had recovered from COVID-19. This chain joins TRBV3-1 (or the pseudogene TRBV3-2) and TRBJ1-2; no clear D gene. The specimen was PBMCs or T cells enriched from blood (not recorded which). In nucleotides, the CDR3 is TGTGCCAGCAGCCAAACAGACTATGGCTACACCTTC. Amino acid sequence: CASSQTDYGYTF.